The rows below give T cell receptor beta chains drawn from one sample of a study of early T cells in non-severe SARS-CoV-2 infection. TCRdb passed the 5' RACE reads through MiXCR, listing each CDR3 protein once. The sample contains about 100,000 distinct CDR3 sequences, roughly an eighth of which appear only once. Sequenced: whole blood. The receptors were gathered from an adult who was a healthcare worker with PCR-confirmed SARS-CoV-2 infection or an uninfected control (not recorded which). Both conserved end residues are part of each CDR3. Each record gives: V gene, clone size, D gene, J gene, CDR3 DNA, CDR3 protein. A D gene is named only where the DNA matches it firmly. Clone size is stated in some rows and not others, as once, few, many or a class when expanded.

>TRBV19|many|TRBD1|TRBJ1-5
TGTGCCAGTAGCACCGGGACAGGGCGATTGGAGCCCCAGCATTTT
CASSTGTGRLEPQHF
>TRBV20-1|.|.|TRBJ1-6
TGCAGTGCTAGACCAGGAAATAATTCATCCCTCCACTTT
CSARPGNNSSLHF
>TRBV6-5|many|TRBD1|TRBJ1-1
TGTGCCAGCAGGCGGGACAGAGAAGCTTTCTTT
CASRRDREAFF
>TRBV20-1|many|.|TRBJ2-5
TGCAGTGCTAGAGGAGGGGGGGCCCAAGAGACCCAGTACTTC
CSARGGGAQETQYF
>TRBV5-1|many|.|TRBJ2-1
TGCGCCAGCAGCTTGAGGGAAGATGAGCAGTTCTTC
CASSLREDEQFF
>TRBV25-1|once|.|TRBJ2-3
TGTGCCAGCAGTGGGGGTACTACAAATACGCAGTATTTT
CASSGGTTNTQYF
>TRBV19|few|TRBD1|TRBJ1-2
TGTGCCAGTAGTACGGAGGGGGCGGTGAACTATGGCTACACCTTC
CASSTEGAVNYGYTF
>TRBV28|many|.|TRBJ1-5
TGTGCCAGCATGCGGGATAGCAATCAGCCCCAGCATTTT
CASMRDSNQPQHF
>TRBV14|many|.|TRBJ2-3
TGTGCCAGCAGCCAAGGGATGACAGATACGCAGTATTTT
CASSQGMTDTQYF
>TRBV2|.|.|TRBJ2-3
TGTGCCAGCAGTACACGGACAGTCACAGATACGCAGTATTTT
CASSTRTVTDTQYF
>TRBV12-3/TRBV12-4|many|.|TRBJ1-1
TGTGCCAGCAGCTTGGGCACTGAAGCTTTCTTT
CASSLGTEAFF
>TRBV20-1|.|.|TRBJ2-7
TGCAGTGCTAGAGGGGGGTCCAACTACGAGCAGTACTTC
CSARGGSNYEQYF
>TRBV28|many|TRBD1|TRBJ1-5
TGTGCCAGCAGTTTGGGAGGGGGCTATCAGCCCCAGCATTTT
CASSLGGGYQPQHF
>TRBV28|.|TRBD1|TRBJ1-2
TGTGCCAGCAGCAGACAGGGCAGTAGGGGTAACTATGGCTACACCTTC
CASSRQGSRGNYGYTF
>TRBV29-1|few|.|TRBJ2-5
TGCAGCGTCGTTAGGGGAGTAGGAGAGACCCAGTACTTC
CSVVRGVGETQYF
>TRBV29-1|few|.|TRBJ2-5
TGCAGCGTTGCGCAGTCGATGGAGACCCAGTACTTC
CSVAQSMETQYF
>TRBV4-3|few|.|TRBJ2-7
TGCGCCAGCAGCCAAGGCAGGGCGTCCCCCGAGCAGTACTTC
CASSQGRASPEQYF
>TRBV19|few|TRBD1|TRBJ1-5
TGTGCCAGTCTCCAGAGGACAGGTGGTCGTCGGCCCCAGCATTTT
CASLQRTGGRRPQHF
>TRBV12-3/TRBV12-4|many|.|TRBJ1-1
TGTGCCAGCAGCGAAGCTTTCTTT
CASSEAFF
>TRBV12-3/TRBV12-4|.|.|TRBJ1-1
TGTGCCAGCAGTTTAATCGGTAGGCAAGAAGCTTTCTTT
CASSLIGRQEAFF
>TRBV7-3|many|TRBD1|TRBJ2-2
TGTGCCAGCAGCTTTCTGGGGACAGGGGCGAACACCGGGGAGCTGTTTTTT
CASSFLGTGANTGELFF
>TRBV7-9|.|.|TRBJ1-4
TGTGCCAGCAGCTCCCTACAAGGGGGAGGAGAAAAACTGTTTTTT
CASSSLQGGGEKLFF
>TRBV7-3|many|.|TRBJ2-2
TGTGCCAGCAGCAAGACAGGGAACACCGGGGAGCTGTTTTTT
CASSKTGNTGELFF
>TRBV29-1|many|.|TRBJ1-5
TGCAGCGCCCTAAGGGGGTTCCAGCCCCAGCATTTT
CSALRGFQPQHF
>TRBV7-9|.|.|TRBJ1-1
TGTGCCAGCAGCTCCCGTTTCGGGGGGGATAACACTGAAGCTTTCTTT
CASSSRFGGDNTEAFF
>TRBV4-2|.|.|TRBJ1-5
TGTGCCAGCAGCCGCAGGGAGGGTCAGCCCCAGCATTTT
CASSRREGQPQHF
>TRBV28|.|TRBD1|TRBJ2-6
TGTGCCAGCAGGGGACAGGGGCTTTCAGTTCAGGGGGCCAACGTCCTGACTTTC
CASRGQGLSVQGANVLTF
>TRBV5-4|many|TRBD1|TRBJ2-5
TGTGCCAGCAGCTTGGAGGGGGCGGTCGGGGAGACCCAGTACTTC
CASSLEGAVGETQYF
>TRBV19|.|.|TRBJ2-7
TGTGCCAGTAGTGGAGTGGGGGTCTCCTACGAGCAGTACTTC
CASSGVGVSYEQYF
>TRBV7-8|.|TRBD2|TRBJ2-7
TGTGCCAGCAGCCGCCGAGGGAGGGCAGGCGCGCGCGAGGAGCAGTACTTC
CASSRRGRAGAREEQYF
>TRBV29-1|many|.|TRBJ1-1
TGCAGCGTTGCATCTCTCACGGGAAACACTGAAGCTTTCTTT
CSVASLTGNTEAFF
>TRBV7-9|.|TRBD2|TRBJ2-5
TGTGCCAGCAGCTTGCCGGACTGGCGGGGGGATCGAGAGACCCAGTACTTC
CASSLPDWRGDRETQYF
>TRBV11-2|few|.|TRBJ2-7
TGTGCCAGCAGCATCGGGATCCCAGACGAGCAGTACTTC
CASSIGIPDEQYF
>TRBV6-2/TRBV6-3|.|.|TRBJ2-7
TGTGCCAGCAGTTACCGTCCCGGACGGGGCTACGAGCAGTACTTC
CASSYRPGRGYEQYF
>TRBV28|.|TRBD1|TRBJ1-1
TGTGCCAGCACCGCAGGGGGCTTCACTGAAGCTTTCTTT
CASTAGGFTEAFF
>TRBV11-2|few|TRBD1|TRBJ1-1
TGTGCCAGCAGCTCCCAGGGGGCCGGCACTTCTGAAGCTTTCTTT
CASSSQGAGTSEAFF
>TRBV7-3|many|.|TRBJ2-2
TGTGCCAGCAGTCCAGGTGGCGGGGAGCTGTTTTTT
CASSPGGGELFF
>TRBV5-1|many|.|TRBJ1-4
TGCGCCAGCAGCTTGAATCCCACAGGAATTAATGAAAAACTGTTTTTT
CASSLNPTGINEKLFF
>TRBV11-2|.|.|TRBJ2-3
TGTGCCAGCAGCTTAGACGGCAGCCCGACGCAGTATTTT
CASSLDGSPTQYF
>TRBV3-1|many|.|TRBJ2-7
TGTGCCAGCAGCGAGGGGGATTTCTCCTACGAGCAGTACTTC
CASSEGDFSYEQYF
>TRBV3-1|few|.|TRBJ2-5
TGTGCCAGCAGCGTATCGGGGGCCCAGTACTTC
CASSVSGAQYF
>TRBV2|.|TRBD1|TRBJ2-3
TGTGCCAGCACCTATACAGGGGGCACAGATACGCAGTATTTT
CASTYTGGTDTQYF
>TRBV12-3/TRBV12-4|many|.|TRBJ2-1
TGTGCCAGCAGTTTAGGGGTAGTTAGTACTGAGCAGTTCTTC
CASSLGVVSTEQFF
>TRBV6-5|.|.|TRBJ1-2
TGTGCCAGCAGTTACGGTTACATAGATCCCTATGGCTACACCTTC
CASSYGYIDPYGYTF
>TRBV7-9|few|.|TRBJ1-2
TGTGCCAGCAGCTTGGCACAGCCTGATGGCTACACCTTC
CASSLAQPDGYTF
>TRBV20-1|.|.|TRBJ2-5
TGCAGTGCTAGTATCAGGGTGGCCGAGACCCAGTACTTC
CSASIRVAETQYF
>TRBV11-2|few|.|TRBJ1-1
TGTGCCAGCAGCAACGAAGACAGGAACACTGAAGCTTTCTTT
CASSNEDRNTEAFF
>TRBV7-9|.|.|TRBJ1-6
TGTGCCAGCAGCTCCACAGGACAGTATAATTCACCCCTCCACTTT
CASSSTGQYNSPLHF
>TRBV11-2|few|.|TRBJ1-1
TGTGCCAGCAGCTTCCAACAGAACACTGAAGCTTTCTTT
CASSFQQNTEAFF
>TRBV12-5|few|.|TRBJ1-6
TGTGCTAGTGGTCGCATCCATATCCTTGCATTTAATTCACCCCTCCACTTT
CASGRIHILAFNSPLHF
>TRBV7-9|.|TRBD1|TRBJ1-2
TGTGCCAGCAGCCCTACAGGGACAGCTAACTATGGCTACACCTTC
CASSPTGTANYGYTF
>TRBV24-1|.|TRBD1|TRBJ1-2
TGTGCCACCAGTGATGGACAGGGCGTCGGGAACTATGGCTACACCTTC
CATSDGQGVGNYGYTF
>TRBV28|few|.|TRBJ2-7
TGTGCCAGCAGTTTCGCCAGGGGGGGCTTGTCCTACGAGCAGTACTTC
CASSFARGGLSYEQYF